Listed below are T cell receptor beta chains from one sample, sequenced in a study of OX40 agonist ivuxolimab in advanced cancers. Sequencing used immunoSEQ multiplex PCR; TCRdb keeps in-frame clones, though not all of them. The data contain about 53,000 clones, 80% to 90% of them singletons. The sequencing used CD4+ or CD8+ T cells sorted from blood, collected in a trial of the OX40 agonist ivuxolimab. The source is an adult with an advanced solid tumor such as melanoma, head and neck, liver or kidney cancer. CDR3s include the opening cysteine and the closing phenylalanine or tryptophan. A D gene is named only where the DNA matches it firmly. Clone size appears in some rows only: once, few, many, or a class for an expanded clone.

len,d_gene,abundance,j_gene,v_gene,CDR3aa,CDR3nt
17,.,.,TRBJ1-6,TRBV5-4,CASSSLEGPVDNSPLHF,TGTGCCAGCAGCTCACTCGAGGGCCCTGTGGATAATTCACCCCTCCACTTT
12,.,.,TRBJ1-4,TRBV10-3,CAISQGNEKLFF,TGTGCCATCAGCCAGGGTAATGAAAAACTGTTTTTT
14,.,.,TRBJ2-7,TRBV11-2,CASSLGLGNYEQYF,TGTGCCAGCAGCTTGGGCCTCGGGAACTACGAGCAGTACTTC
12,.,.,TRBJ2-3,TRBV5-1,CASSLTQLTQYF,TGCGCCAGCAGCTTGACACAGCTTACGCAGTATTTT
13,.,.,TRBJ1-4,TRBV30,CAWRGDKNEKLFF,TGTGCCTGGAGAGGGGACAAAAATGAAAAACTGTTTTTT
14,.,.,TRBJ2-7,TRBV6-6,CASSYSSGSYEQYF,TGTGCCAGCAGTTACTCTAGCGGATCCTACGAGCAGTACTTC
13,.,.,TRBJ2-7,TRBV6-5,CASRGTRDREQYF,TGTGCCAGCAGGGGAACCAGGGATAGGGAGCAGTACTTC
16,.,.,TRBJ2-7,TRBV7-9,CASSLVSGPGAYEQYF,TGTGCCAGCAGCTTAGTCTCGGGGCCGGGCGCCTACGAGCAGTACTTC
15,.,once,TRBJ1-3,TRBV7-9,CASSLSGLSGNTIYF,TGTGCCAGCAGCTTATCGGGCCTCTCTGGAAACACCATATATTTT
14,.,.,TRBJ2-2,TRBV7-3,CASSLNLGTGELFF,TGTGCCAGCAGCTTAAATTTGGGAACCGGGGAGCTGTTTTTT
14,.,.,TRBJ1-4,TRBV30,CAWRPHPTNEKLFF,TGTGCCTGGAGACCTCACCCAACTAATGAAAAACTGTTTTTT
12,.,.,TRBJ1-3,TRBV6-1,CASSEQGNTIYF,TGTGCCAGCAGTGAACAGGGAAACACCATATATTTT
13,.,.,TRBJ1-1,TRBV19,CASRTTVNTEAFF,TGTGCCAGTAGGACGACTGTGAACACTGAAGCTTTCTTT
17,TRBD2,.,TRBJ2-5,TRBV28,CASSRPGTSALRGTQYF,TGTGCCAGCAGCCGCCCCGGGACTAGCGCCCTACGAGGGACCCAGTACTTC
13,.,.,TRBJ1-4,TRBV27,CASSLSDSEKLFF,TGTGCCAGCAGTTTATCGGATAGTGAAAAACTGTTTTTT
12,.,.,TRBJ2-7,TRBV5-1,CASSLGGFEQYF,TGCGCCAGCAGCTTGGGTGGGTTTGAGCAGTACTTC
13,.,.,TRBJ2-2,TRBV9,CASSAAVGGELFF,TGTGCCAGCAGCGCGGCGGTGGGCGGGGAGCTGTTTTTT
15,.,.,TRBJ1-2,TRBV5-1,CASMLGYGDNYGYTF,TGCGCCAGCATGTTAGGGTACGGGGACAACTATGGCTACACCTTC
15,.,once,TRBJ2-6,TRBV7-9,CASGEGAFGANVLTF,TGTGCCAGCGGGGAGGGGGCCTTTGGGGCCAACGTCCTGACTTTC
17,.,.,TRBJ2-6,TRBV7-2,CASSLRRLETGANVLTF,TGTGCCAGCAGCTTACGAAGACTAGAAACTGGGGCCAACGTCCTGACTTTC
16,.,.,TRBJ2-3,TRBV21-1,CASTGQNRFLTDTQYF,TGTGCCAGCACCGGCCAAAACAGGTTCCTCACAGATACGCAGTATTTT
16,TRBD1,.,TRBJ1-5,TRBV19,CASSIEGQGEGQPQHF,TGTGCCAGTAGTATAGAGGGACAGGGAGAGGGTCAGCCCCAGCATTTT
13,.,.,TRBJ2-5,TRBV7-9,CASSLREMETQYF,TGTGCCAGCAGCTTACGAGAGATGGAGACCCAGTACTTC
16,.,.,TRBJ2-2,TRBV6-6,CASSYFGGLRSGELFF,TGTGCCAGCAGTTACTTCGGGGGGCTAAGGTCCGGGGAGCTGTTTTTT
12,.,few,TRBJ1-1,TRBV19,CASIAMGVQAFF,TGTGCCAGTATTGCGATGGGGGTACAAGCTTTCTTT
17,TRBD2,once,TRBJ2-3,TRBV6-1,CASSGPGLAGVGDTQYF,TGTGCCAGCAGTGGGCCGGGACTAGCGGGAGTAGGTGATACGCAGTATTTT
16,.,.,TRBJ2-7,TRBV5-4,CASSRGRFSSSYEQYF,TGTGCCAGCAGCCGGGGAAGGTTTAGCAGTTCCTACGAGCAGTACTTC
16,.,.,TRBJ2-2,TRBV28,CASSFSPRRNTGELFF,TGTGCCAGCAGTTTTTCCCCCAGGAGGAACACCGGGGAGCTGTTTTTT
13,TRBD1,.,TRBJ1-2,TRBV30,CAWSPGQGLIYTF,TGTGCCTGGAGTCCGGGACAGGGATTGATCTACACCTTC
14,TRBD1,once,TRBJ1-4,TRBV29-1,CSVYGTATNEKLFF,TGCAGCGTTTATGGGACAGCAACTAATGAAAAACTGTTTTTT
16,TRBD1,.,TRBJ2-7,TRBV4-3,CASSQTGGAIGVEQYF,TGCGCCAGCAGCCAAACAGGGGGCGCAATTGGTGTCGAGCAGTACTTC
14,.,.,TRBJ2-7,TRBV7-8,CASSQTRRVTEQYF,TGTGCCAGCAGCCAAACCCGGAGGGTTACCGAGCAGTACTTC
14,.,once,TRBJ1-2,TRBV4-1,CASSPHSDDYGYTF,TGCGCCAGCAGCCCCCATTCAGACGACTATGGCTACACCTTC
13,.,.,TRBJ2-5,TRBV10-3,CAISFDSQETQYF,TGTGCCATCAGTTTCGACAGCCAAGAGACCCAGTACTTC
14,.,.,TRBJ2-7,TRBV7-8,CASSLGGPTGEQYF,TGTGCCAGCAGCTTAGGGGGCCCAACCGGCGAGCAGTACTTC
15,.,once,TRBJ2-2,TRBV28,CASRRLATNTGELFF,TGTGCCAGCAGACGGCTAGCGACGAACACCGGGGAGCTGTTTTTT
13,.,.,TRBJ1-1,TRBV5-4,CASILAGNTEAFF,TGTGCCAGCATCCTGGCTGGGAACACTGAAGCTTTCTTT
16,TRBD2,.,TRBJ2-5,TRBV28,CASSTFGGRGRETQYF,TGTGCCAGCAGTACTTTTGGCGGGAGAGGTAGGGAGACCCAGTACTTC
15,TRBD1,.,TRBJ2-2,TRBV19,CASRLGQGGTGELFF,TGTGCCAGTAGACTCGGACAGGGTGGCACCGGGGAGCTGTTTTTT
15,.,.,TRBJ2-1,TRBV5-1,CASSPGGSTYNEQFF,TGCGCCAGCAGCCCCGGCGGTAGTACCTACAATGAGCAGTTCTTC
15,.,.,TRBJ2-6,TRBV6-6,CASSAIEAGANVLTF,TGTGCCAGCAGTGCCATTGAGGCTGGGGCCAACGTCCTGACTTTC
12,.,.,TRBJ2-3,TRBV29-1,CSGYYRSDTQYF,TGCAGCGGGTATTATCGGTCAGATACGCAGTATTTT
16,TRBD2,.,TRBJ2-3,TRBV5-1,CASSLEAGGPPDTQYF,TGCGCCAGCAGCTTGGAGGCGGGAGGCCCCCCAGATACGCAGTATTTT
14,.,.,TRBJ1-2,TRBV19,CASSAPGGNYGYTF,TGTGCCAGTAGTGCCCCAGGAGGAAACTATGGCTACACCTTC